This section outlines one T cell receptor beta chain sequence together with its context. Its target is unknown. Gene and germline names: mouse. The sample belongs to a study of tissue T cells after allogeneic stem cell transplantation. Study-level findings and limits: This small cohort was clinically heterogeneous, and sampling depth was a limitation.

Libraries were prepared by immunoSEQ multiplex PCR; TCRdb keeps only in-frame clonotypes and omits some of them. This sample has roughly 50,000 clones, with 73% found just once. The receptor was isolated from a pool of C57BL/6 mice in good health. Source material: sorted cells pooled from one or two spleens.

The part of the CDR3 DNA that was read is TGTGCCAGCAGCCAAACAGGGAGGGGCACAGAAGTCTTC. The encoded protein is CASSQTGRGTEVF. The complete CDR3 protein is CASSQTGRGTEVFF. This sequence joins TRBV2 and TRBJ1-1, with D perhaps matching TRBD1 (6 bases). Sequencing ends 1 residue short of the CDR3 end; the germline J gene provides the rest. Trimming took off 2 bases at V and 4 bases at J, with 11 bases between the two ends. The germline CDR1 and CDR2 sequences are LGHNA and YSYQKL. This CDR3 is 14 amino acids long.